What follows are 22 T cell receptor beta chains derived from one specimen sequenced in a study of identical twins. TCRdb used MiXCR to reprocess the 5' RACE reads, holding one entry per CDR3 protein. The sample lists 700,000 or so distinct CDR3 sequences, 8.6% occurring once. The same data also went into a second study, on yellow fever vaccine responses in identical twins.

The sequencing input was PBMCs. The receptors here all came from a woman between 18 and 29 years old in good health.

This clonotype was recorded many times. The J gene is TRBJ2-3, the V gene TRBV5-1; 9 bases are shared with TRBD2. The V and J ends lost 4 bases and 2 bases, in that order; junction bases with no gene match: 8. The CDR3 is 16 amino acids. CDR1 and CDR2 from the germline V gene are SGHRS and YFSETQ. The CDR3: CASSMGTSRNTDTQYF. CDR3 sequence (DNA): TGCGCCAGCAGCATGGGGACTAGCAGGAACACAGATACGCAGTATTTT. Supplemented by reference TRBV5-1 and TRBJ2-3, the full variable domain reads KAGVTQTPRYLIKTRGQQVTLSCSPISGHRSVSWYQQTPGQGLQFLFEYFSETQRNKGNFPGRFSGRQFSNSRSEMNVSTLELGDSALYLCASSMGTSRNTDTQYFGPGTRLTVL.

The chain has TRBV20-1 and TRBJ2-5; 8 bases fit TRBD1. Trimming cost V 2 bases and J 9 bases; bases outside gene matches: 5. CDR1 and CDR2 from the germline V gene are DFQATT and SNEGSKA (reference sequence). The CDR3 length is 12 residues. The CDR3 DNA is TGCAGTGCTAGACAGGGGGCGCATCCCCAGTACTTC. The encoded protein is CSARQGAHPQYF.

The V call is TRBV10-3, the J call TRBJ2-7, with D perhaps TRBD2 (6 bases). V shed 10 bases and J shed 3 bases, with 25 bases lying between them. Germline values: CDR1 ENHRY, CDR2 SYGVKD. This CDR3 comprises 16 residues. Here the CDR3 reads CATKGESGTSRYEQYF. In DNA form, the CDR3 reads TGTGCCACCAAAGGCGAATCCGGGACTTCCCGCTACGAGCAGTACTTC.

The chain carries TRBV4-3 and TRBJ2-1; D call uncertain. This CDR3 spans 15 amino acids. Trimming removed 6 bases from V and 8 bases from J, with 20 bases in between. From germline, CDR1 is LGHNA and CDR2 YSLEER. CDR3 DNA: TGCGCCAGCAGTACCACGGGTGCAGTCGTCCATGAGCAGTTCTTC. It codes for CASSTTGAVVHEQFF.

This clonotype was observed at least ten times. The chain joins TRBV9 to TRBJ2-5; 15 nucleotides align to TRBD2. Germline trimming cut 3 bases from V and 5 bases from J; bases unmatched to any gene: 11. The CDR3 has 18 amino acids. The germline V gene has CDR1 SGDLS and CDR2 YYNGEE. Here the CDR3 reads CASSADPPGLAGGETQYF. The CDR3, as DNA: TGTGCCAGCAGCGCAGACCCCCCGGGACTAGCGGGAGGTGAGACCCAGTACTTC. Full variable domain (outside the CDR3, taken from reference TRBV9 and TRBJ2-5): DSGVTQTPKHLITATGQRVTLRCSPRSGDLSVYWYQQSLDQGLQFLIQYYNGEERAKGNILERFSAQQFPDLHSELNLSSLELGDSALYFCASSADPPGLAGGETQYFGPGTRLLVL.

This rearrangement joins TRBV10-3 to TRBJ2-7; D might be TRBD1 or TRBD2, each matching 5 bases. Germline V CDR1 and CDR2: ENHRY, SYGVKD. V shed 5 bases and J shed 7 bases, with 15 bases lying between them. The CDR3 sequence is 13 residues long. The CDR3 DNA is TGTGCCATCAGTCCCGGGACCCTGGGGGAGCAGTACTTC. This codes for CAISPGTLGEQYF.

On this clonotype: Compared with germline, one end of the junction differs, possibly owing to a read error. The genes are TRBV7-2 and TRBJ2-7, with TRBD2 matching 9 bases. In germline, CDR1 is SGHTA, CDR2 FQGNSA. There are 10 residues in the CDR3. The CDR3 protein is CASSGTSKNF. The CDR3 nucleotides are TGTGCCAGCTCTGGGACTAGCAAGAACTTC.

The rearrangement links TRBV21-1 to TRBJ2-3; TRBD2, as called in the table, went unchecked against the DNA. TRBV21-1 is deemed a pseudogene. The CDR3 loop spans 15 amino acids. CDR3 sequence: CASSKATGLTDTQYF. CDR3 DNA: TGTGCCAGCAGCAAAGCGACGGGACTCACAGATACGCAGTATTTT.

The table lists this clonotype with many counts. This chain joins TRBV5-1 and TRBJ2-2; 8 bases align to TRBD1. Per germline, CDR1 SGHRS and CDR2 YFSETQ. This CDR3 spans 16 amino acids. J lost 6 bases, V lost 1 base, and 8 bases had no gene match. The CDR3 sequence is CASSLLTGESAGELFF. DNA of the CDR3: TGCGCCAGCAGCTTGTTGACAGGGGAGTCCGCCGGGGAGCTGTTTTTT.

V usage is TRBV29-1 and J usage is TRBJ1-1; D unresolved. V gave up 5 bases and J gave up 4 bases, with 8 bases separating them. The CDR3 extends over 11 amino acids. CDR1 is SQVTM and CDR2 is ANQGSEA in the germline V gene. The CDR3 bases are TGCAGCGTTCGACATTTCACTGAAGCTTTCTTT. Protein: CSVRHFTEAFF. Together with reference TRBV29-1 and TRBJ1-1, the CDR3 gives the full variable domain: SAVISQKPSRDICQRGTSLTIQCQVDSQVTMMFWYRQQPGQSLTLIATANQGSEATYESGFVIDKFPISRPNLTFSTLTVSNMSPEDSSIYLCSVRHFTEAFFGQGTRLTVV.

This clonotype appeared many times. The chain uses TRBV4-3 and TRBJ1-2; D is possibly TRBD1 (6 bases). Germline CDR1 LGHNA, CDR2 YSLEER. This CDR3 spans 16 amino acids. Trimming cost V 0 bases and J 2 bases, with 13 bases left between them. The CDR3 is CASSQEPGGGNYGYTF. In DNA form, the CDR3 reads TGCGCCAGCAGCCAAGAACCCGGAGGGGGGAACTATGGCTACACCTTC.

The chain carries TRBV28 and TRBJ2-1; D possibly corresponds to TRBD1 (6 bases). There are 16 residues in the CDR3. V was clipped by 3 bases and J by 0 bases, with 12 bases between them. Germline assignment: CDR1 MDHEN and CDR2 SYDVKM. The DNA for the CDR3 is TGTGCCAGCAGTTTTACAGGGAAAGGCTCCTACAATGAGCAGTTCTTC. Translating it yields CASSFTGKGSYNEQFF.

The chain employs TRBV25-1 and TRBJ1-6; D gene uncertain. Looked up from germline, CDR1 is MGHDK and CDR2 is SYGVNS. This CDR3 is built from 16 residues. Trimming removed 0 bases at V and 8 bases at J, with 14 bases between. CDR3 nucleotide sequence: TGTGCCAGCAGTGAATACGTGTCAAGGGTGGATTCACCCCTCCACTTT. Translated, it gives CASSEYVSRVDSPLHF.

This rearrangement joins TRBV4-2 to TRBJ1-1, with 7 bases that match TRBD1. The CDR3 covers 16 residues. J was trimmed by 10 bases and V by 0 bases; bases with no gene match: 14. Looked up from germline, CDR1 is LGHNA and CDR2 is YNFKEQ. CDR3 in amino acids: CASSQDGDAGGISAFF. CDR3 coding DNA: TGTGCCAGCAGCCAAGATGGTGATGCAGGGGGAATCTCAGCTTTCTTT.

This clonotype was seen at least ten times. The rearrangement joins TRBV12-3 or TRBV12-4 to TRBJ2-3, with a possible D match to TRBD2 (5 bases). Trimming stripped 9 bases from V and 2 bases from J, with 15 bases between. This CDR3 comprises 14 residues. CDR3 bases: TGTGCCAGTCGCACGAGGGCACTCACAGATACGCAGTATTTT. Its translation: CASRTRALTDTQYF.

The chain employs TRBV5-6 and TRBJ2-1; perhaps D is TRBD1 or TRBD2 (6 bases each). V was cut by 2 bases and J by 0 bases, with 12 bases left in between. Germline V gene sequence: CDR1 SGHDT, CDR2 YYEEEE. The CDR3 has 16 residues. Here the CDR3 reads CASSFTGADSYNEQFF. In DNA form, the CDR3 reads TGTGCCAGCAGCTTCACGGGGGCCGACTCCTACAATGAGCAGTTCTTC.

The CDR3 region has the DNA TGTGCCAGCAGTTGGGGGCTAACCAGGGAGCAGTACTTC. It translates to CASSWGLTREQYF. The chain couples TRBV27 to TRBJ2-7; tentatively, D is TRBD1 (6 bases). Germline CDR1 reads MNHEY; CDR2 reads SMNVEV (reference sequence). V lost 4 bases and J 7 bases, leaving 14 bases between the germline ends. This CDR3 is built from 13 residues.

V and J are TRBV27 and TRBJ1-2; D is uncertain. There are 15 residues in the CDR3. Germline CDR1 reads MNHEY; CDR2 reads SMNVEV (reference sequence). V dropped 0 bases and J dropped 1 base, with 9 bases sitting between them. The CDR3 DNA reads as TGTGCCAGCAGTTTATCGGCCGGGATTAACTATGGCTACACCTTC. This sequence encodes CASSLSAGINYGYTF.

At least ten counts were recorded for this clonotype. This rearrangement joins TRBV29-1 to TRBJ1-1; D is unclear. This CDR3 has 13 amino acids. V gave up 8 bases and J gave up 0 bases, with 13 bases separating them. Germline lookup yields CDR1 SQVTM and CDR2 ANQGSEA. The CDR3 DNA reads as TGCAGCCATCGAGGGCCAATGAACACTGAAGCTTTCTTT. Amino acids: CSHRGPMNTEAFF.

This clonotype was seen ten or more times. The genes are TRBV10-3 and TRBJ2-7; TRBD1 agrees at 8 bases. CDR1 is ENHRY and CDR2 is SYGVKD in the germline V gene. The ends lost 4 bases at V and 4 bases at J; junction bases unmatched: 6. The CDR3 runs to 14 residues. The CDR3, as DNA: TGTGCCATCAGTGTAGCAGGGGGCGCGTACGAGCAGTACTTC. Translation: CAISVAGGAYEQYF.

This clonotype appeared a few times. DNA for the CDR3: TGCAGTGCACATGGACAGGGGATAACTGAAGCTTTCTTT. Translation gives CSAHGQGITEAFF. The V and J genes are TRBV20-1 and TRBJ1-1, with 9 bases fitting TRBD1. Germline-derived CDR1 and CDR2 are DFQATT and SNEGSKA (reference sequence). The CDR3 totals 13 residues. V trimming: 6 bases; J trimming: 5 bases; junction bases outside the gene matches: 7.

This clonotype was recorded a few times. The chain employs TRBV3-1 and TRBJ2-6, with D hard to call. Trimming pared 1 base from V and 0 bases from J, leaving 7 bases between. Germline CDR1 is LGHDT and CDR2 is YNNKEL (reference sequence). The length of the CDR3 is 16 residues. This CDR3 reads CASSQGQPSGANVLTF. DNA of the CDR3: TGTGCCAGCAGCCAAGGGCAGCCCTCTGGGGCCAACGTCCTGACTTTC.